This TCR beta chain was captured in a study of blood T cell dynamics during melanoma immunotherapy. Study-level information: First-line therapy was either pembrolizumab or nivolumab with ipilimumab for metastatic melanoma. Study results and limitations: Immune-effector CD8+ cells best matched cell-free DNA CDR3 sequences and were most clonal.

Time point reported: week 3, after first cycle of checkpoint inhibitor. At 12 weeks after first infusion, RECIST 1.1 defined response for most patients. No patient had earlier systemic cancer treatment, concurrent immunosuppressants, or another active cancer. Clones were sequenced by immunoSEQ multiplex PCR, and TCRdb holds only the in-frame ones, with some missing. The repertoire includes a few thousand clones, around 96% of them detected once, and roughly 0.46% sits in the top ten. For this clone: Its antigen is not identified.

The sample here was effector memory CD8+ T cells from blood, taken from a patient treated with checkpoint blockade. This receptor was identified in a human donor with melanoma.

Written as DNA, the CDR3 is TGTGCCAGCAGCAAGGGACTAGCGGTTTTGGATACGCAGTATTTT. Translation gives CASSKGLAVLDTQYF. The rearrangement uses TRBV21-1 and TRBJ2-3; TRBD2, the D gene given by the table, was not confirmed from the DNA. TRBV21-1 is listed as a pseudogene. The length of the CDR3 is 15 residues.